This TCR beta chain was identified in a study of T cell repertoires in cytomegalovirus infection. Across the study: Carrying CMV and the relevant HLA type showed in public TCR beta signatures. Study observations and caveats: HLA-C-restricted CMV clonotypes gave the most frequent clonotype in two of eight donors. CMV carriers having the relevant HLA were flagged by cumulative public TCR beta family frequency.

Comment on this clonotype: The antigen remains unidentified.

CDR3 length equals 15 residues. The V gene's germline CDR1 is LNHDA and CDR2 SQIVND (reference sequence). V lost 3 bases, J lost 4 bases, and 15 bases lay in between. A single record per CDR3 protein comes from TCRdb applying MiXCR to the reads. The repertoire holds approximately 500,000 distinct CDR3 sequences, with approximately 15% as singletons. Sequences were obtained from CD8+ T cells from PBMCs. The chain uses TRBV19 and TRBJ1-1, with TRBD1 as a possible D gene (5 bases). The receptor was derived from a human donor in good health (CMV status not recorded). Some clones in this sample may be carry-over from other donors' samples. The chain's CDR3 is CASSIRPGLRTEAFF. CDR3 coding DNA: TGTGCCAGTAGTATCCGGCCAGGGCTGCGCACTGAAGCTTTCTTT.